This TCR beta chain was profiled in a study of blood T cell repertoires in COVID-19. The assay was immunoSEQ multiplex PCR, and TCRdb's table has in-frame clones only and misses some. Of roughly 360,000 clones in the sample, over 75% are singletons; the top ten hold approximately 1.3%. Participants were aged about 18 to 89 years from about two dozen US areas. This clone came up a few times. This CDR3 region has 14 residues. V trimming: 0 bases; J trimming: 6 bases; junction bases outside the gene matches: 4. Germline CDR1 is MNHEY and CDR2 is SVGAGI. The V gene is TRBV6-5, the J gene TRBJ1-2, with 7 nucleotides matching TRBD1. This receptor was obtained from a young man who had recovered from COVID-19. The sample was PBMCs or T cells enriched from blood (not recorded which). CDR3 amino acids: CASSYSPTGDGYTF. The DNA for the CDR3 is TGTGCCAGCAGTTACTCGCCCACAGGGGATGGCTACACCTTC.